This T cell receptor (beta chain) was recovered during a study of shared clonotypes between healthy human individuals. The germline gives CDR1 SNHLY, CDR2 FYNNEI. V gave up 6 bases and J gave up 7 bases; unmatched junction bases: 9. The CDR3 spans 15 residues. Donation came from healthy HIV-negative adults that had no recent acute infections or vaccinations. Donors were Caucasian adults residing in Nashville, Tennessee, USA. Every subset's genomic DNA went evenly onto several immunoSEQ plates. Generated by immunoSEQ multiplex PCR, the TCRdb table keeps only in-frame clones and is missing some. Of nearly 500,000 clones listed, 76% are singletons.

The sequence came from a woman in her thirties or forties in good health. Some clones in this sample may be carry-over from other donors' samples. The sequenced sample consisted of PBMCs. The chain employs TRBV2 and TRBJ2-1, with 10 bases matching TRBD2. In DNA, the CDR3 is TGTGCCAGCAGGGCTAGGACTAGCGGAGGGAATGAGCAGTTCTTC. Its translation: CASRARTSGGNEQFF. Complete variable domain (other parts from reference TRBV2 and TRBJ2-1): EPEVTQTPSHQVTQMGQEVILRCVPISNHLYFYWYRQILGQKVEFLVSFYNNEISEKSEIFDDQFSVERPDGSNFTLKIRSTKLEDSAMYFCASRARTSGGNEQFFGPGTRLTVL.